The 9 T cell receptor beta chains below were found in one sample sequenced in a study of blood T cell repertoires in COVID-19. Sequencing used immunoSEQ multiplex PCR; TCRdb keeps in-frame clones, though not all of them. The profile shows over 150,000 clones, 70% to 90% of them singletons. What was sequenced was peripheral blood. The receptors derive from a man between 50 and 59 years old with active or convalescent COVID-19.

The rearrangement uses TRBV18 and TRBJ2-7, with 7 nucleotides matching TRBD1. The V gene's germline CDR1 is KGHSH and CDR2 LQKENI. CDR3 size: 14 residues. The junction had 5 bases not matched to a gene; V was cut back by 2 bases and J by 4 bases. Written as DNA, the CDR3 is TGTGCCAGCTCACCAGAGACAGGGACGTACGAGCAGTACTTC. This gives the protein CASSPETGTYEQYF. Full variable domain (rest looked up from reference TRBV18 and TRBJ2-7): NAGVMQNPRHLVRRRGQEARLRCSPMKGHSHVYWYRQLPEEGLKFMVYLQKENIIDESGMPKERFSAEFPKEGPSILRIQQVVRGDSAAYFCASSPETGTYEQYFGPGTRLTVT.

In its sample, this clone was seen once. The chain employs TRBV7-3 and TRBJ2-3; 14 nucleotides match TRBD2. The CDR3 is 14 residues long. Germline V CDR1 and CDR2: SGHTA, FQGTGA. V lost 6 bases to trimming and J lost 8 bases; unmatched junction nucleotides: 4. The CDR3 nucleotides are TGTGCCAGCAGTTCTGGACTAGCGGGGGGTACGCAGTATTTT. Encoded protein: CASSSGLAGGTQYF.

The table lists this clone with a count of one. The genes are TRBV27 and TRBJ2-7; 8 nucleotides agree with TRBD1. Germline loops: CDR1 MNHEY, CDR2 SMNVEV (reference sequence). This CDR3 has 12 amino acids. V lost 4 bases and J lost 9; bases outside the gene matches: 5. CDR3 in amino acids: CASSSGQGRQYF. CDR3 nucleotides: TGTGCCAGCAGTTCCGGACAGGGTCGGCAGTACTTC.

The chain links TRBV11-2 to TRBJ2-7; 13 nucleotides align to TRBD2. CDR3 length: 15 amino acids. Germline trimming cut 1 base from V and 6 bases from J; bases unmatched to any gene: 3. The germline V gene has CDR1 SGHAT and CDR2 FQNNGV. The CDR3 sequence is CASSLGLAGGSEQYF. DNA for the CDR3: TGTGCCAGCAGCTTAGGACTAGCGGGAGGAAGCGAGCAGTACTTC.

The sample holds one count of this clone. This chain joins TRBV4-1 and TRBJ1-1, with D possibly being TRBD1 (5 bases). CDR3 size: 14 residues. With 1 base removed from V and 3 bases from J, the gap between germline ends came to 9 bases. Germline CDR1 MGHRA, CDR2 YSYEKL. CDR3 in amino acids: CASSQGPGDTEAFF. The CDR3 nucleotides read TGCGCCAGCAGCCAAGGACCGGGGGACACTGAAGCTTTCTTT.

This clone was counted a few times. The V and J genes are TRBV7-9 and TRBJ1-2, with TRBD1 matching over 7 bases. V gave up 1 base and J gave up 4 bases; unmatched junction bases: 3. CDR3 size: 14 residues. CDR1 is SEHNR, CDR2 FQNEAQ, per germline (reference sequence). The CDR3 region is CASSLDPGGYGYTF. CDR3 DNA: TGTGCCAGCAGCTTAGATCCAGGGGGCTATGGCTACACCTTC. The full variable domain, completed using reference TRBV7-9 and TRBJ1-2, is DTGVSQNPRHKITKRGQNVTFRCDPISEHNRLYWYRQTLGQGPEFLTYFQNEAQLEKSRLLSDRFSAERPKGSFSTLEIQRTEQGDSAMYLCASSLDPGGYGYTFGSGTRLTVV.

The chain has TRBV6-5 and TRBJ2-2; 12 nucleotides align to TRBD2. The CDR3 runs 15 residues. V was clipped by 6 bases and J by 6 bases; unmatched bases: 5. Germline CDR1 and CDR2: MNHEY and SVGAGI. The CDR3 loop reads CASRTSGGLAGELFF. As DNA, the CDR3 is TGTGCCAGCAGGACTAGCGGGGGTCTCGCCGGGGAGCTGTTTTTT.

This clone has a handful of counts. V is TRBV13 and J is TRBJ1-2; possible D gene TRBD1, 6 bases. CDR1 PRHDT and CDR2 FYEKMQ come from the germline V gene (reference sequence). V lost 1 base and J 0 bases, leaving 15 bases between the germline ends. The CDR3 contains 17 residues. CDR3 loop: CASSLEVDSPSNYGYTF. The CDR3 nucleotides read TGTGCCAGCAGCTTAGAGGTGGACAGCCCATCTAACTATGGCTACACCTTC. The full variable domain, completed using reference TRBV13 and TRBJ1-2, is AAGVIQSPRHLIKEKRETATLKCYPIPRHDTVYWYQQGPGQDPQFLISFYEKMQSDKGSIPDRFSAQQFSDYHSELNMSSLELGDSALYFCASSLEVDSPSNYGYTFGSGTRLTVV.

This clone was seen only a few times. The rearrangement joins TRBV18 to TRBJ1-3, with 8 positions matching TRBD1. CDR3 length: 15 residues. The germline V gene has CDR1 KGHSH and CDR2 LQKENI. The J segment lost 3 bases and the V segment lost 1 base, leaving 2 bases of the junction unmatched. CDR3 amino acids: CASSPQGTGGNTIYF. DNA of the CDR3: TGTGCCAGCTCACCACAGGGGACAGGTGGAAACACCATATATTTT.